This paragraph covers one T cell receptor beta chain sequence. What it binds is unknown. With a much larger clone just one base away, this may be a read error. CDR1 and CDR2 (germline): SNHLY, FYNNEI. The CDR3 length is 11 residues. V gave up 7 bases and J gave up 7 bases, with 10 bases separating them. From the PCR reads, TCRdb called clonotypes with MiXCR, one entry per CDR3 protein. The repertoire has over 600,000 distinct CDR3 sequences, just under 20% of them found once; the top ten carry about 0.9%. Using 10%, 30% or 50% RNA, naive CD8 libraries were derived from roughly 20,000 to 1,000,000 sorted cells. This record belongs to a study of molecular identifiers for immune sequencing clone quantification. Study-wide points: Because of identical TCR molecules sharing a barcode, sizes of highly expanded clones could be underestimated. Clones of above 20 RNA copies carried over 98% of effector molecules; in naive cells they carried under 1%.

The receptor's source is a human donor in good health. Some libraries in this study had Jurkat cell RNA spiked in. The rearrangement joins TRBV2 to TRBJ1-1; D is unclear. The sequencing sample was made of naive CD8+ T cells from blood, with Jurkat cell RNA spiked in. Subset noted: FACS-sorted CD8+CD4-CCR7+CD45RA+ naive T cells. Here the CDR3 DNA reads TGTGCCAGCAACCCCACCTATGAAGCTTTCTTT. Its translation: CASNPTYEAFF.